These T cell receptor beta chains were read from a single sample in a study of blood T cell repertoires in COVID-19. Produced via immunoSEQ multiplex PCR; TCRdb's table is partial and in-frame only. The top ten clones hold about 5.7% of a sample with over 55,000 clones, about nine tenths of them seen once. Source material: peripheral blood. Receptor source: a man aged 45-60 years with active COVID-19. CDR3s include the opening cysteine and the closing phenylalanine or tryptophan. Each record gives: J gene, D gene, V gene, clone size, CDR3 DNA, CDR3 protein. A D gene is named only where the DNA matches it firmly. A row's size may be missing; if present it is once, few, many or a size class.

TRBJ2-2	.	TRBV7-3	.	TGTGCCAGCAGCTTAACAACCCAAACAGCCGCCACCGGGGAGCTGTTTTTT	CASSLTTQTAATGELFF
TRBJ1-5	.	TRBV7-2	once	TGTGCCAGCAGCTTACAAGGGGATCAGCCCCAGCATTTT	CASSLQGDQPQHF
TRBJ2-7	.	TRBV10-3	once	TGTGCCATCAGTACGAAATCTGGGGGCACGAATTCCTACGAGCAGTACTTC	CAISTKSGGTNSYEQYF
TRBJ1-4	.	TRBV28	.	TGTGCCAGTCGAGATCCGGGTATGTTTCTGGAAAAACTGTTTTTT	CASRDPGMFLEKLFF
TRBJ2-3	.	TRBV6-5	.	TGTGCCAGCAGTTATCACCTCCCCGGGGATACGCAGTATTTT	CASSYHLPGDTQYF
TRBJ2-3	.	TRBV2	once	TGTGCCATCTTAGCAAGTAGCACAGATACGCAGTATTTT	CAILASSTDTQYF
TRBJ1-1	.	TRBV28	.	TGTGCCAGCATGGGAGAGGGCACTGAAGCTTTCTTT	CASMGEGTEAFF
TRBJ2-1	TRBD1	TRBV3-1/TRBV3-2	few	TGTGCCAGCAGTCTTGGGACAGGTGGAAATGAGCAGTTCTTC	CASSLGTGGNEQFF
TRBJ1-5	TRBD1	TRBV28	few	TGTGCCAGCAGCGCACAGGGGCGGGGTCAGCCCCAGCATTTT	CASSAQGRGQPQHF
TRBJ1-2	.	TRBV15	.	TGTGCCACCAGCAGAGATCTAGGACACAACTATGGCTACACCTTC	CATSRDLGHNYGYTF
TRBJ2-6	.	TRBV19	.	TGTGCCAGTAGTATGTCCACACAGGGTCCGGGGGGGGCCAACGTCCTGACTTTC	CASSMSTQGPGGANVLTF
TRBJ2-1	TRBD2	TRBV7-6	.	TGTGCCAGCAGCTCCCTAGCGGGAGTCTCCTACAATGAGCAGTTCTTC	CASSSLAGVSYNEQFF
TRBJ2-5	.	TRBV5-1	.	TGCGCCAGCAGCTCGGGGGGCGGACAAGAGACCCAGTACTTC	CASSSGGGQETQYF
TRBJ2-7	TRBD2	TRBV28	.	TGTGCCAGCAGCCCCTTGGGGGGGTCCTACGAGCAGTACTTC	CASSPLGGSYEQYF